A selection of T cell receptor beta chains follows, all from one sample in a study of T cell repertoires in cytomegalovirus infection. TCRdb passed the reads through MiXCR, listing each CDR3 protein once. The sample holds 600,000 to 800,000 distinct CDR3 sequences, 20% to 25% seen once. The sample consisted of CD8+ T cells from PBMCs. These receptors all stem from a human donor in good health (CMV status not recorded). Some clones in this sample may be carry-over from other donors' samples. Both conserved end residues are part of each CDR3. D genes are given only for firm matches. The size field is filled for only some rows; it gives once, few, many or a size class.

v_call	d_call	j_call	clone_size	cdr3_aa	cdr3_nt
TRBV28	TRBD2	TRBJ2-2	.	CATLPGGGVTGELFF	TGTGCCACCCTCCCGGGGGGGGGAGTAACCGGGGAGCTGTTTTTT
TRBV19	TRBD1	TRBJ2-7	.	CASSFARTGTYEQYF	TGTGCCAGTAGCTTCGCCCGGACAGGGACCTACGAGCAGTACTTC
TRBV29-1	.	TRBJ2-7	few	CSVVVGPYEQYF	TGCAGCGTTGTCGTGGGTCCCTACGAGCAGTACTTC
TRBV7-6	.	TRBJ2-5	many	CASNRRKQETQYF	TGTGCCAGCAATCGCAGGAAGCAAGAGACCCAGTACTTC
TRBV19	.	TRBJ2-5	.	CASSILGGTQETQYF	TGTGCCAGTAGTATATTAGGCGGGACCCAAGAGACCCAGTACTTC
TRBV7-2	.	TRBJ1-3	many	CASSPYGNTIYF	TGTGCCAGCAGCCCGTATGGAAACACCATATATTTT
TRBV29-1	.	TRBJ2-1	few	CSVGGDTTVNEQFF	TGCAGCGTTGGGGGGGACACCACTGTAAATGAGCAGTTCTTC
TRBV29-1	.	TRBJ2-5	.	CSVLPETEETQYF	TGCAGCGTACTCCCGGAGACCGAAGAGACCCAGTACTTC
TRBV12-3/TRBV12-4	.	TRBJ2-4	.	CASSLGGSKLAKNIQYF	TGTGCCAGCAGTTTAGGCGGCTCCAAATTAGCCAAAAACATTCAGTACTTC
TRBV5-6	.	TRBJ1-1	.	CASSFGRPSGEAFF	TGTGCCAGCAGCTTCGGCAGGCCGAGCGGCGAAGCTTTCTTT
TRBV7-8	.	TRBJ2-6	few	CASSPAQRANVLTF	TGTGCCAGCAGCCCCGCGCAGCGGGCCAACGTCCTGACTTTC
TRBV6-2/TRBV6-3	TRBD1	TRBJ2-2	.	CASSYSTNRGNTGELFF	TGTGCCAGCAGTTACTCGACTAACAGGGGAAACACCGGGGAGCTGTTTTTT
TRBV20-1	.	TRBJ2-7	few	CSAHPSQALRKNEQYF	TGCAGTGCGCATCCCTCACAGGCCCTAAGAAAAAACGAGCAGTACTTC
TRBV29-1	.	TRBJ1-2	.	CSDIDNYGYTF	TGCAGCGATATTGACAATTATGGCTACACCTTC
TRBV20-1	TRBD2	TRBJ2-7	.	CSAYSGGSPYEQYF	TGCAGTGCCTATAGCGGGGGGTCCCCCTACGAGCAGTACTTC
TRBV27	.	TRBJ2-1	.	CASSRVPRTLNEQFF	TGTGCCAGCAGCAGGGTCCCACGTACTCTCAATGAGCAGTTCTTC
TRBV6-5	.	TRBJ1-1	few	CASSYSKKGVNTEAFF	TGTGCCAGCAGTTACTCGAAGAAGGGGGTGAACACTGAAGCTTTCTTT
TRBV29-1	TRBD1	TRBJ2-2	few	CSARDRGRTSPTGELFF	TGCAGCGCCCGGGACAGGGGCCGAACTAGTCCCACCGGGGAGCTGTTTTTT
TRBV7-9	.	TRBJ2-3	.	CASSPRDKSTDTQYF	TGTGCCAGCAGCCCCCGGGACAAGAGCACAGATACGCAGTATTTT
TRBV4-2	TRBD2	TRBJ2-4	.	CASSQGTTDIQYF	TGTGCCAGCAGCCAGGGGACTACGGACATTCAGTACTTC
TRBV19	.	TRBJ1-1	few	CASSSGRSNTEAFF	TGTGCCAGTAGTTCAGGACGGTCGAACACTGAAGCTTTCTTT
TRBV4-3	.	TRBJ1-4	.	CASSQDQRVWEKLFF	TGCGCCAGCAGCCAAGATCAAAGGGTCTGGGAAAAACTGTTTTTT
TRBV11-3	.	TRBJ2-1	.	CASSPPAGTQYNEQFF	TGTGCCAGCAGCCCCCCGGCCGGGACACAGTACAATGAGCAGTTCTTC
TRBV7-9	TRBD2	TRBJ2-2	many	CASSFGLAGAVTGELFF	TGTGCCAGCAGCTTCGGACTAGCGGGGGCTGTCACCGGGGAGCTGTTTTTT
TRBV9	TRBD2	TRBJ2-4	few	CASSVDSGVNIQYF	TGTGCCAGCAGCGTGGATAGCGGGGTGAACATTCAGTACTTC
TRBV7-9	.	TRBJ2-5	.	CASSSPYAPARETQYF	TGTGCCAGCAGCTCCCCATACGCCCCAGCGCGAGAGACCCAGTACTTC
TRBV7-9	TRBD2	TRBJ2-1	many	CASSLGGLAYEQFF	TGTGCCAGCAGCTTAGGAGGACTAGCGTATGAGCAGTTCTTC
TRBV19	TRBD1	TRBJ1-1	few	CASSSQGASEAFF	TGTGCCAGTAGTAGCCAGGGGGCCTCTGAAGCTTTCTTT
TRBV27	.	TRBJ2-2	.	CASSLIGPSNTGELFF	TGTGCCAGCAGTTTAATTGGACCTTCGAACACCGGGGAGCTGTTTTTT
TRBV15	TRBD2	TRBJ2-3	few	CATSTRVVSGGAEDTQYF	TGTGCCACCAGCACTCGTGTTGTAAGCGGGGGGGCCGAAGATACGCAGTATTTT
TRBV28	TRBD2	TRBJ2-1	many	CASSLTSGGGNEQFF	TGTGCCAGCAGTTTAACTAGCGGGGGTGGGAATGAGCAGTTCTTC
TRBV12-3/TRBV12-4	TRBD1	TRBJ2-1	few	CASGIGQATEAQFF	TGTGCCAGCGGAATTGGACAGGCTACCGAAGCGCAGTTCTTC
TRBV10-3	.	TRBJ1-1	few	CAISESDRLNTEAFF	TGTGCCATCAGTGAGTCCGACAGACTGAACACTGAAGCTTTCTTT
TRBV27	.	TRBJ2-5	.	CASSPHSDPTQETQYF	TGTGCCAGCAGTCCCCACTCCGACCCAACCCAAGAGACCCAGTACTTC
TRBV7-8	.	TRBJ2-3	many	CASSLSVGSFTDTQYF	TGTGCCAGCAGCTTAAGCGTGGGGAGCTTCACAGATACGCAGTATTTT
TRBV4-3	TRBD2	TRBJ2-3	.	CASSQVPAGATDTQYF	TGCGCCAGCAGCCAAGTGCCAGCGGGGGCCACAGATACGCAGTATTTT
TRBV7-6	.	TRBJ2-3	many	CASSRADTQYF	TGTGCCAGCAGCAGGGCTGATACGCAGTATTTT
TRBV29-1	.	TRBJ1-1	.	CSVDWHTEAFF	TGCAGCGTTGATTGGCACACTGAAGCTTTCTTT
TRBV6-2/TRBV6-3	.	TRBJ1-1	many	CASRLGRIMNTEAFF	TGTGCCAGCAGACTAGGACGGATCATGAACACTGAAGCTTTCTTT
TRBV20-1	.	TRBJ1-2	.	CSARPRLSPNYGYTF	TGCAGTGCTCGGCCCCGCCTGAGCCCTAACTATGGCTACACCTTC
TRBV2	.	TRBJ1-5	once	CASSAGGAPRQHF	TGTGCCAGTTCAGCGGGGGGGGCTCCCAGGCAGCATTTT
TRBV19	.	TRBJ2-3	few	CATHSGQAGTDTQYF	TGTGCCACCCACTCGGGGCAGGCTGGCACAGATACGCAGTATTTT
TRBV7-9	TRBD2	TRBJ2-1	many	CASSLATGGEQFF	TGTGCCAGCAGCTTAGCTACGGGGGGTGAGCAGTTCTTC
TRBV4-3	TRBD2	TRBJ2-1	few	CASSQGGLAGGPGDEQFF	TGCGCCAGCAGCCAGGGGGGATTAGCGGGGGGGCCGGGGGATGAGCAGTTCTTC
TRBV27	.	TRBJ2-7	many	CASSLGETYEQYF	TGTGCCAGCAGCTTGGGGGAGACCTACGAGCAGTACTTC
TRBV7-3	.	TRBJ1-2	few	CASSGQVLYGYTF	TGTGCCAGCAGCGGGCAAGTGCTCTATGGCTACACCTTC
TRBV5-1	.	TRBJ2-2	few	CASSLRPEGTGELFF	TGCGCCAGCAGCTTACGCCCAGAAGGCACCGGGGAGCTGTTTTTT